This T cell receptor beta chain was captured in a study of radiotherapy plus CTLA-4 blockade in lung cancer. Overall study results and limits: Radiotherapy with ipilimumab was followed by blood expansion of tumor-derived clones.

Focal radiation plus CTLA-4 blockade with ipilimumab was administered to patients who had chemo-refractory metastatic non-small-cell lung cancer. Concerning this clone: Its target is not known.

Clones were read by immunoSEQ multiplex PCR, and TCRdb kept only the in-frame ones, dropping some. The repertoire includes roughly 100,000 clones, about 84% of them detected once, and 2% to 3% sits in the top ten. Germline lookup yields CDR1 SGHVS and CDR2 FQNEAQ. The J segment lost 9 bases and the V segment lost 5 bases, leaving 10 bases of the junction unmatched. This CDR3 has 13 amino acids. The specimen comprised peripheral blood, sampled from a patient treated with radiotherapy plus ipilimumab. This receptor was taken from a human donor with non-small cell lung cancer that progressed on radiotherapy plus ipilimumab. Some clones in this sample may be carry-over from other donors' samples. This chain connects TRBV7-8 to TRBJ2-7; TRBD2 matches 7 bases. The CDR3 sequence is CASSHRGEGGQYF. In DNA form, the CDR3 reads TGTGCCAGCAGCCATCGCGGGGAGGGAGGGCAGTACTTC.